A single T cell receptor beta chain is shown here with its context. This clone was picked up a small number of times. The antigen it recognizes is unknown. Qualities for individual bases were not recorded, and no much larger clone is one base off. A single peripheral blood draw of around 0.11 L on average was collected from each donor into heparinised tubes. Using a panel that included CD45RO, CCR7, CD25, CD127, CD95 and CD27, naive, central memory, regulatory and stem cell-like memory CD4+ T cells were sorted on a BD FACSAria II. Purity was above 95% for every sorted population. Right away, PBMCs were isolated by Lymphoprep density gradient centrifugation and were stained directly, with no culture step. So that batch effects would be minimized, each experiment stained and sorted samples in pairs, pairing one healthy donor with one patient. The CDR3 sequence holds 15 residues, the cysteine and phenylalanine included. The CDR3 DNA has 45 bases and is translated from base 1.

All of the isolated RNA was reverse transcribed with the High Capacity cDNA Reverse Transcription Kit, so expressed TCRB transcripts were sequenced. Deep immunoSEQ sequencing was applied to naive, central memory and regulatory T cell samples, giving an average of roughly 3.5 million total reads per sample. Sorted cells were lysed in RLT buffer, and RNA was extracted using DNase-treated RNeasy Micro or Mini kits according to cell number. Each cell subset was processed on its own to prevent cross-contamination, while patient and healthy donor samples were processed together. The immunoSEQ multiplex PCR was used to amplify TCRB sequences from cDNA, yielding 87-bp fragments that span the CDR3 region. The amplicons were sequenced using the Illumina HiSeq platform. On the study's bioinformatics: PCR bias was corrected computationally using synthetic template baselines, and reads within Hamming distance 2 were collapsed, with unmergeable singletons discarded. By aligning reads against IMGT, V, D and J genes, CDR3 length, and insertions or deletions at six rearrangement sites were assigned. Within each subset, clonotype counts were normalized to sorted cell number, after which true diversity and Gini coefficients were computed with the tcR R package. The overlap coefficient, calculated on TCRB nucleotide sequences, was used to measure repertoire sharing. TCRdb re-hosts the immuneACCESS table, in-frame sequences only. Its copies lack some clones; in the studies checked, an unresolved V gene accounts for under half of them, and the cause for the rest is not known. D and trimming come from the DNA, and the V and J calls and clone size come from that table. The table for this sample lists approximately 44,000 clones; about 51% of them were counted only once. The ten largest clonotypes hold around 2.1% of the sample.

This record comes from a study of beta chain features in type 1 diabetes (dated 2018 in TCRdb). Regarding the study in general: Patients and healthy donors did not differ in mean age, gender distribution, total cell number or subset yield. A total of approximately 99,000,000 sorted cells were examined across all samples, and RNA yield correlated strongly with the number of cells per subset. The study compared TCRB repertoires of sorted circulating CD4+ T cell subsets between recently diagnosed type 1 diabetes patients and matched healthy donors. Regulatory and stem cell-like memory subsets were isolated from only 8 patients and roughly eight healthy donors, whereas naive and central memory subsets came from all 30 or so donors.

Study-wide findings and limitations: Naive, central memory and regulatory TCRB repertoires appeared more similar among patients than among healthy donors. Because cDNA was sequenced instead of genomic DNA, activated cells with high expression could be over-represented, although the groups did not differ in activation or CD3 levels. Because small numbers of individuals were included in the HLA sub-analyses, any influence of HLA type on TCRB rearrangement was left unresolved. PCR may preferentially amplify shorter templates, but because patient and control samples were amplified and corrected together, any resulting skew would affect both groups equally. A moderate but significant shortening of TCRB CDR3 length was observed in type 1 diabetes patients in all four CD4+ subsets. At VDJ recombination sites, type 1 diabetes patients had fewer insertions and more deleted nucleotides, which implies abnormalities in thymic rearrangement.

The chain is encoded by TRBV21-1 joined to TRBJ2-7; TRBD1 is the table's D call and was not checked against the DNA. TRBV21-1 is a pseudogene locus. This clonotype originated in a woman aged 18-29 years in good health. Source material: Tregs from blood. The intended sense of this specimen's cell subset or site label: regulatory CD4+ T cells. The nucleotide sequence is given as TGTGCCAGCAGCAAAGTAGGGGACAGGGCCTACGAGCAGTACTTC. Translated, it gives CASSKVGDRAYEQYF.